This TCR beta chain was recorded in a study of long-term antiretroviral therapy in people with HIV. Findings and limits, study-wide: For ART adherence, viral resistance and therapy changes, no data were available. Following ART, diversity rose but still fell short of transplant donor controls.

Notes on this clone: Its antigen is as yet unknown.

With survey level as its setting, the immunoSEQ assay was v3.0. The target of sequencing was roughly 40,000-55,000 T-cell genomes per sample. Here immunoSEQ multiplex PCR was the method, and the copy in TCRdb shows in-frame clones only, minus some. Found here are roughly 30,000 clones, 70% to 90% of them singletons; the top ten hold about 3.6%. The TCR originated in a young woman with HIV. Source: unsorted PBMCs, taken 1.8 years after starting antiretroviral therapy.

CDR3: CASSLGQGNYEQYF. The CDR3 region has the DNA TGTGCCAGCAGCCTGGGACAGGGGAACTACGAGCAGTACTTC. The chain links TRBV11-3 to TRBJ2-7, with 10 bases fitting TRBD1. V was pared by 5 bases and J by 3 bases, with 4 bases of the junction left unmatched. The CDR3 consists of 14 residues. Germline V gene data show CDR1 as SGHNT and CDR2 as YENEEA.